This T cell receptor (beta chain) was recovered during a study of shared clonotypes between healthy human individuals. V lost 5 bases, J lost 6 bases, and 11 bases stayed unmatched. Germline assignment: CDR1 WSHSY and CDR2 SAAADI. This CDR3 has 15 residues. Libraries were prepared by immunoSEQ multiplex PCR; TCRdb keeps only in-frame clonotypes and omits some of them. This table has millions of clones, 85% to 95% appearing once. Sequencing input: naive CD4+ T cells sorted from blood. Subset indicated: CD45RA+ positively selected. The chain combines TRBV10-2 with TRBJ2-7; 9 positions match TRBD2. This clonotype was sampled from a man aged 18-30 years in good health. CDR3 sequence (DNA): TGCGCCAGCAGTCCCCCCGGGGCGGGAGGGACCGAGCAGTACTTC. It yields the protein CASSPPGAGGTEQYF.